This TCR beta chain was documented in a study of blood T cell repertoires in COVID-19. Overall study: Donors in the United States, Italy and Spain gave samples during acute or convalescent COVID-19. Sources were T cells, B-cell-depleted T cells, or PBMCs; the material itself was cDNA or gDNA.

Using immunoSEQ multiplex PCR, the repertoire was profiled, and TCRdb retains in-frame clones only, with some absent. The data show a few hundred thousand clones, 85% seen once. The V gene's germline CDR1 is SNHLY and CDR2 FYNNEI. V was trimmed by 8 bases and J by 5 bases, leaving 21 bases between them. The CDR3 is made up of 15 amino acids. The receptor was derived from a human donor in a cohort sampled during active COVID-19. This chain uses TRBV2 with TRBJ2-5; the D is unclear. Sequencing was performed on peripheral blood. CDR3 sequence: CASESPGIARETQYF. As DNA, the CDR3 is TGTGCCAGCGAATCCCCTGGTATTGCGAGGGAGACCCAGTACTTC.